The T cell receptor (beta chain) described here comes from a study of blood T cells in healthy people across ages. Study-wide results and caveats: Both higher diversity and more naive CD4+ cells marked long-lived donors when set against aged donors. TCR beta diversity correlated strongly with naive T cell percentage.

A sample-barcoded 5' primer and a J-beta primer mix were used in a second PCR of about 7 to 12 cycles. TCRdb reprocessed the 5' RACE reads via MiXCR and lists one record per CDR3 protein. The table includes roughly 1.4 million distinct CDR3 sequences, around 55% detected once. Donors were systemically healthy Caucasian individuals from Russia aged roughly 6 to 95 years. This clonotype was recorded a few times. Its specificity is unknown. The receptor comes from a man younger than 30 in good health. Material for sequencing was blood.

The CDR3 loop is CASSPVGTDTQYF. In DNA, the CDR3 is TGTGCCAGCAGTCCGGTGGGCACAGATACGCAGTATTTT. The rearrangement joins TRBV12-3 or TRBV12-4 to TRBJ2-3, with no clear D. Trimming pared 5 bases from V and 1 base from J, leaving 7 bases between. The CDR3 is 13 residues long.